This T cell receptor (beta chain) was obtained from a study of low-dose radiotherapy and immunotherapy resistance in tumors. Study overall: It was 1 Gy per fraction every two weeks that Cohort 2 received, adding up to 13 Gy over 26 weeks.

TRAV- and TRBV-specific primers were used for first-strand cDNA, which covered alpha and beta chains. TCR amplification used approximately 19 PCR cycles, a constant-region primer and a V-primer adapter. Amplification of the isolated mRNA used in vitro transcription. TCRdb passed the reads through MiXCR, listing each CDR3 protein once. The sample holds tens of thousands of distinct CDR3 sequences, around 17% seen once. This clonotype was counted at least ten times. V lost 2 bases and J lost 1, with 8 bases in between. Germline V gives CDR1 KGHSH, CDR2 LQKENI. There are 14 residues in the CDR3. The time point is: after trial treatment. Described treatment: LDRT plus nivolumab, ipilimumab, low-dose cyclophosphamide and aspirin (RACIN trial). Nivolumab, ipilimumab, aspirin, low-dose cyclophosphamide and low-dose radiotherapy were given to donors. Advanced solid tumors lacking tumor-infiltrating lymphocytes characterized eligible patients.

This sequence originates from a male donor with prostate cancer. This sequence joins TRBV18 and TRBJ1-1; D unclear. The sequencing used PBMCs, collected after low-dose radiotherapy plus immunotherapy. CDR3 loop: CASSPSSRNTEAFF. CDR3 bases: TGTGCCAGCTCACCAAGTTCTCGGAACACTGAAGCTTTCTTT.